The 32 T cell receptor beta chains below come from one sample, sequenced in a study of early T cells in non-severe SARS-CoV-2 infection. Each CDR3 protein gets one entry after TCRdb re-called the 5' RACE reads with MiXCR. Among 65,000 to 85,000 distinct CDR3 sequences listed, 13% were seen once. Sequencing used whole blood. Source of these receptors: an adult who was a healthcare worker with PCR-confirmed SARS-CoV-2 infection or an uninfected control (not recorded which).

This clonotype was detected ten times or more. The chain employs TRBV6-2 or TRBV6-3 and TRBJ2-7, with D perhaps assigned TRBD1 or TRBD2 (5 bases each). The CDR3 extends over 15 amino acids. Germline lookup yields CDR1 MNHEY and CDR2 SVGEGT. Between the trimmed V and J ends, which lost 3 bases and 5 bases, there was a span of 17 bases. For the CDR3, the DNA is TGTGCCAGCAGTTATGGGGCTTGGGGGAGTAACGAGCAGTACTTC. It encodes CASSYGAWGSNEQYF.

This clonotype was found a few times. CDR3 sequence (DNA): TGTGCCAGCAGCTTGAGCGTGGGGGCCGGGGAGCAGTACTTC. It specifies CASSLSVGAGEQYF. The V gene is TRBV7-9, the J gene TRBJ2-7; D is perhaps TRBD1 (6 bases). The V end was cut by 3 bases, the J end by 7 bases, with 16 bases between. CDR3 length: 14 amino acids. Germline V gene data show CDR1 as SEHNR and CDR2 as FQNEAQ (reference sequence).

The rearrangement uses TRBV5-1 and TRBJ1-6, with D maybe TRBD1 (6 bases). The CDR3 runs 15 residues. Trimming cost V 0 bases and J 5 bases, with 9 bases left between them. Looked up from germline, CDR1 is SGHRS and CDR2 is YFSETQ. The CDR3 DNA is TGCGCCAGCAGCTTGGTAGCAGGGGATAATTCACCCCTCCACTTT. Its translation: CASSLVAGDNSPLHF.

This clonotype was recorded at least ten times. The J gene is TRBJ2-7, the V gene TRBV7-9, with D perhaps TRBD2 (5 bases). V was trimmed by 1 base and J by 2 bases, leaving 12 bases between them. The CDR3 is 15 amino acids. Germline lookup yields CDR1 SEHNR and CDR2 FQNEAQ (reference sequence). The CDR3 region is CASSLVMDGTYEQYF. The CDR3 nucleotides read TGTGCCAGCAGCTTAGTCATGGACGGGACCTACGAGCAGTACTTC.

This clonotype appeared many times. The V and J genes are TRBV6-4 and TRBJ2-7, with D perhaps TRBD1 (6 bases). Germline V gives CDR1 MRHNA, CDR2 SNTAGT. V was clipped by 2 bases and J by 0 bases, with 8 bases between them. CDR3 length: 14 residues. CDR3: CASSDPDSSYEQYF. The CDR3 bases are TGTGCCAGCAGTGACCCGGACAGCTCCTACGAGCAGTACTTC.

The chain links TRBV6-2 or TRBV6-3 to TRBJ2-1; tentatively, D is TRBD2 (5 bases). CDR3 size: 14 residues. V was cut by 2 bases and J by 8 bases, with 13 bases left in between. CDR1 MNHEY and CDR2 SVGEGT come from the germline V gene. In nucleotides, the CDR3 is TGTGCCAGCAGTTACGAAAGGGAGTTGGATGAGCAGTTCTTC. This gives the protein CASSYERELDEQFF.

This clonotype was seen more than once but under ten times. The gene calls are TRBV11-2 and TRBJ1-1; D unclear. V lost 5 bases to trimming and J lost 3 bases, with 16 bases between them. The CDR3 sequence is 15 residues long. CDR1 is SGHAT and CDR2 is FQNNGV in the germline V gene. The CDR3 coding sequence is TGTGCCAGCAGCCCCGAAGGGAACTCCTACACTGAAGCTTTCTTT. Its protein product is CASSPEGNSYTEAFF.

This chain joins TRBV28 and TRBJ2-4; D might be TRBD1 (6 bases). V lost 4 bases to trimming and J lost 0 bases, with 10 bases between them. Germline V gene sequence: CDR1 MDHEN, CDR2 SYDVKM. There are 15 residues in the CDR3. CDR3 residues: CASSSSGEAKNIQYF. The CDR3 DNA is TGTGCCAGCAGTTCCTCAGGGGAAGCCAAAAACATTCAGTACTTC.

This clonotype was detected only a few times. V is TRBV5-1 and J is TRBJ2-5; 8 bases are shared with TRBD2. CDR1 is SGHRS and CDR2 is YFSETQ in the germline V gene. The V segment lost 0 bases and the J segment 5 bases; nucleotides outside the gene matches: 3. This CDR3 contains 14 residues. CDR3 protein: CASSLAAGVETQYF. As DNA, the CDR3 is TGCGCCAGCAGCTTGGCAGCGGGAGTTGAGACCCAGTACTTC.

The J gene is TRBJ2-7, the V gene TRBV5-4; tentative D call: TRBD2 (6 bases). The V end was cut by 4 bases, the J end by 0 bases, with 14 bases between. The CDR3 is 15 residues long. Germline V lookup: CDR1 SGHNT, CDR2 YYREEE (reference sequence). CDR3 sequence reads: CASSPAGGSSYEQYF. CDR3 DNA: TGTGCCAGCAGCCCCGCCGGGGGAAGCTCCTACGAGCAGTACTTC.

In its sample, this clonotype was seen a few times. The CDR3 reads CASSLRGSSTDTQYF. CDR3 nucleotide sequence: TGTGCCAGCAGTTTGAGGGGCAGTAGCACAGATACGCAGTATTTT. This rearrangement joins TRBV12-3 or TRBV12-4 to TRBJ2-3; either TRBD1 or TRBD2 may fit D (5 bases each). The CDR3 length is 15 residues. V was cut by 3 bases and J by 0 bases, with 10 bases left in between.

This chain connects TRBV2 to TRBJ1-1, with D uncertain. Germline lookup yields CDR1 SNHLY and CDR2 FYNNEI. Trimming removed 3 bases from V and 7 bases from J, with 3 bases in between. The CDR3 has 10 residues. CDR3 DNA sequence: TGTGCCAGCAGTGACAGTGAAGCTTTCTTT. This encodes CASSDSEAFF.

The V and J genes are TRBV7-8 and TRBJ2-3; 8 positions agree with TRBD2. CDR3 size: 16 residues. The germline V gene encodes CDR1 SGHVS and CDR2 FQNEAQ. Trimming removed 6 bases from V and 3 bases from J; junction bases left unmatched: 11. The DNA for the CDR3 is TGTGCCAGCAGTCCCCTCGTCCGCGGGGGGACAGATACGCAGTATTTT. Translated: CASSPLVRGGTDTQYF.

This clonotype was detected a few times. The chain is built from TRBV2 and TRBJ1-3; 7 nucleotides match TRBD1. The CDR3 length is 16 residues. CDR1 SNHLY and CDR2 FYNNEI come from the germline V gene. V dropped 6 bases and J dropped 0; count of bases not matched to a gene: 8. The CDR3 region has the DNA TGTGCCAGCAGAGAACAGGGGCTAAGCTCTGGAAACACCATATATTTT. It is translated as CASREQGLSSGNTIYF.

This clonotype was detected ten times or more. This rearrangement joins TRBV4-2 to TRBJ2-4; D ambiguous. The CDR3 totals 13 residues. V was clipped by 0 bases and J by 9 bases, with 9 bases between them. Germline values: CDR1 LGHNA, CDR2 YNFKEQ. The CDR3 coding sequence is TGTGCCAGCAGCCAAGAGGGCCTGGCCATTCAGTACTTC. Its translation: CASSQEGLAIQYF.

This clonotype has only a few counts. The chain couples TRBV30 to TRBJ2-3, with D unresolved. Per the germline V gene, CDR1 is GTSNPN and CDR2 is SVGIG (reference sequence). V was trimmed by 5 bases and J by 4 bases, leaving 19 bases between them. The CDR3 has 15 amino acids. CDR3 sequence: CAWVPVEYGPDTQYF. In DNA form, the CDR3 reads TGTGCCTGGGTCCCGGTAGAGTATGGTCCAGATACGCAGTATTTT.

This clonotype was recorded many times. The gene calls are TRBV7-7 and TRBJ2-5; D not certain. Germline CDR1 is SSHAT and CDR2 is FNYEAQ (reference sequence). The germline V and J ends were trimmed by 3 bases and 1 base, with 12 bases remaining between them. CDR3 length: 15 residues. The CDR3 spells CASSLTVLSQETQYF. The CDR3 DNA sequence: TGTGCCAGCAGCTTGACGGTCCTTAGCCAAGAGACCCAGTACTTC.

This clonotype was detected many times. This sequence joins TRBV19 and TRBJ1-5, with 7 nucleotides matching TRBD1. The germline CDR1 and CDR2 sequences are LNHDA and SQIVND (reference sequence). The length of the CDR3 is 14 residues. V shed 5 bases, J shed 6 bases, and the junction held 7 bases outside the gene matches. CDR3 DNA sequence: TGTGCCAGTAGTTTTCGGGACAGCCTTCAGCCCCAGCATTTT. Its protein is CASSFRDSLQPQHF.

This clonotype was seen at least ten times. V is TRBV5-4 and J is TRBJ2-1; TRBD1 matches 8 bases. CDR3 length: 15 amino acids. CDR1 and CDR2 from the germline V gene are SGHNT and YYREEE (reference sequence). V trimming: 4 bases; J trimming: 5 bases; junction bases outside the gene matches: 8. The CDR3 DNA is TGTGCCAGCAGCGTAGCTCCGGGACAGGACAATGAGCAGTTCTTC. It is translated as CASSVAPGQDNEQFF.

Only a few counts were recorded for this clonotype. The chain uses TRBV28 and TRBJ2-3; tentative D call: TRBD1 (6 bases). Trimming left V 3 bases short and J 8 bases short, with 21 bases between. The CDR3 loop spans 16 amino acids. In germline, CDR1 is MDHEN, CDR2 SYDVKM. The CDR3 sequence is CASSFRGQRRAGTQYF. The DNA for the CDR3 is TGTGCCAGCAGTTTTCGCGGACAGCGACGCGCTGGTACGCAGTATTTT. Supplemented by reference TRBV28 and TRBJ2-3, the full variable domain reads DVKVTQSSRYLVKRTGEKVFLECVQDMDHENMFWYRQDPGLGLRLIYFSYDVKMKEKGDIPEGYSVSREKKERFSLILESASTNQTSMYLCASSFRGQRRAGTQYFGPGTRLTVL.

V is TRBV5-1 and J is TRBJ2-1; D may be TRBD2 (6 bases). With 3 bases removed from V and 1 base from J, the gap between germline ends came to 11 bases. The CDR3 spans 15 residues. CDR1 and CDR2 from the germline V gene are SGHRS and YFSETQ. The CDR3 nucleotides read TGCGCCAGCAGCTCGACGGGGGTTTCCTACAATGAGCAGTTCTTC. Translation: CASSSTGVSYNEQFF.

This sequence joins TRBV12-3 or TRBV12-4 and TRBJ1-2; possibly TRBD1 for D (6 bases). V was pared by 6 bases and J by 3 bases, with 11 bases between. This CDR3 is built from 13 residues. CDR3 DNA sequence: TGTGCCAGCAGCATGGGACACGACTATGGCTACACCTTC. This gives the protein CASSMGHDYGYTF.

This clonotype was seen repeatedly, ten times or more. The chain joins TRBV12-3 or TRBV12-4 to TRBJ2-1; 11 nucleotides agree with TRBD2. The ends lost 6 bases at V and 4 bases at J; junction bases unmatched: 14. CDR3 length: 18 residues. This CDR3 reads CASSSGGLAGGRYNEQFF. The CDR3 nucleotides are TGTGCCAGCAGCAGCGGCGGCTTAGCGGGAGGGAGGTACAATGAGCAGTTCTTC.

This clonotype has only a few counts. V usage is TRBV2 and J usage is TRBJ2-5; 10 bases line up with TRBD2. J was trimmed by 1 base and V by 7 bases; bases with no gene match: 3. Germline V gene data show CDR1 as SNHLY and CDR2 as FYNNEI. This CDR3 is 14 amino acids long. The CDR3 spells CASTLAGGQETQYF. CDR3 sequence (DNA): TGTGCCAGCACCTTAGCGGGGGGCCAAGAGACCCAGTACTTC.

This clonotype has at least ten counts. The V gene is TRBV3-1, the J gene TRBJ2-7; 9 bases map to TRBD2. Trimming took 0 bases from V and 2 from J; bases not matched to a gene: 5. CDR1 is LGHDT and CDR2 is YNNKEL in the germline V gene (reference sequence). CDR3 length equals 16 residues. CDR3 region: CASSQDLAGPTYEQYF. The CDR3 DNA reads TGTGCCAGCAGCCAAGACCTAGCGGGGCCGACCTACGAGCAGTACTTC.

This clonotype appeared many times. This chain uses TRBV12-5 with TRBJ1-5; no reliable D call. Per germline, CDR1 LGHNT and CDR2 FRNRAP. The germline V and J ends were trimmed by 6 bases and 4 bases, with 10 bases remaining between them. The CDR3 spans 13 residues. CDR3 sequence (DNA): TGTGCTAGTGGCCCCGGACCAAATCAGCCCCAGCATTTT. Translating gives CASGPGPNQPQHF.

This clonotype was counted ten times or more. The genes are TRBV6-5 and TRBJ2-3, with D tentatively TRBD2 (5 bases). The V gene lost 4 bases and the J gene lost 7 bases, with 15 bases spanning the gap. The CDR3 covers 14 residues. In germline, CDR1 is MNHEY, CDR2 SVGAGI. In DNA form, the CDR3 reads TGTGCCAGCAGTTCCTCCCCGGGGTGGAATACGCAGTATTTT. Its translation is CASSSSPGWNTQYF.

This clonotype was observed many times. This rearrangement joins TRBV12-3 or TRBV12-4 to TRBJ1-1, with D tentatively TRBD1 (5 bases). The V and J ends lost 5 bases and 4 bases respectively, with 11 bases between them. The CDR3 spans 13 residues. The CDR3 reads CASSGGTRTEAFF. The DNA for the CDR3 is TGTGCCAGCAGTGGGGGGACGCGCACTGAAGCTTTCTTT.

This clonotype is classed as medium-sized. V gene TRBV7-2 combines with J gene TRBJ2-7; D is possibly TRBD1 (7 bases). Germline assignment: CDR1 SGHTA and CDR2 FQGNSA. Trimming removed 4 bases from V and 7 bases from J, with 14 bases in between. This CDR3 is built from 13 residues. CDR3 coding DNA: TGTGCCAGCAGCTCCGGACAGGCGGGAGAGCAGTACTTC. Its translation: CASSSGQAGEQYF.

This clonotype was seen at least ten times. V usage is TRBV2 and J usage is TRBJ2-7, with D tentatively TRBD1 (5 bases). Trimming took off 1 base at V and 3 bases at J, with 19 bases between the two ends. The CDR3 has 17 residues. Germline V gene lookup returns CDR1 SNHLY and CDR2 FYNNEI. The CDR3 sequence: CASSEGDPRGGDYEQYF. CDR3 DNA: TGTGCCAGCAGTGAAGGCGACCCAAGGGGTGGGGACTACGAGCAGTACTTC.

This clonotype has at least ten counts. This chain joins TRBV29-1 and TRBJ2-7; D not certain. The germline CDR1 and CDR2 sequences are SQVTM and ANQGSEA. CDR3 length: 12 amino acids. V gave up 1 base and J gave up 4 bases, with 8 bases separating them. The CDR3 region has the DNA TGCAGCGTTGAAGTGTCGATTTACGAGCAGTACTTC. Translation gives CSVEVSIYEQYF.

This clonotype was seen repeatedly, ten times or more. The gene calls are TRBV10-1 and TRBJ1-2, with 12 nucleotides matching TRBD1. Unmatched junction bases numbered 16, after V lost 7 bases and J lost 7 bases. The CDR3 extends over 17 amino acids. Germline V gives CDR1 WNHNN, CDR2 SYGVQD (reference sequence). CDR3 region: CASMGPGQGARKLGYTF. DNA of the CDR3: TGCGCCAGCATGGGGCCGGGACAGGGGGCGCGAAAGCTTGGCTACACCTTC.